Listed here is a single T cell receptor beta chain. This sample was taken from a study of blood T cell repertoires in COVID-19. Assay used: immunoSEQ multiplex PCR; TCRdb lists only in-frame clones, some missing. In the table there are about 430,000 clones, more than 75% of which are singletons. The V end was cut by 4 bases, the J end by 5 bases, with 18 bases between. Germline V gene lookup returns CDR1 SGHAT and CDR2 FQNNGV. The CDR3 consists of 15 residues. Sequenced: PBMCs or T cells enriched from blood (not recorded which). The sequence derives from a woman aged 30 to 39 with acute COVID-19. The chain combines TRBV11-2 with TRBJ2-7; D perhaps matches TRBD1 (6 bases). CDR3 bases: TGTGCCAGCAGCTCTCAGCAGGGGCGCCCCCACGAGCAGTACTTC. The encoded protein is CASSSQQGRPHEQYF.